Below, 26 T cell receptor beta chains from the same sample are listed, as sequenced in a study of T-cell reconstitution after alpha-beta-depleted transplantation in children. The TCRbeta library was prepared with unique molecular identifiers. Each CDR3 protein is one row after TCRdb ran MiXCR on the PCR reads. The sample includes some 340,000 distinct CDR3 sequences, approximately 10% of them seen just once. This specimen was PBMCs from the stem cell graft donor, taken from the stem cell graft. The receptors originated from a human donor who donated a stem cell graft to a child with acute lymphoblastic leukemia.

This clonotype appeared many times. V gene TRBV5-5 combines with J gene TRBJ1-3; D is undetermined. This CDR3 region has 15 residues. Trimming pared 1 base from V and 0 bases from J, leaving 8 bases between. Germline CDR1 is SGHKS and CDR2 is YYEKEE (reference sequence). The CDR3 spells CASSLSINSGNTIYF. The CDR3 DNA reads TGTGCCAGCAGCTTGTCGATAAACTCTGGAAACACCATATATTTT.

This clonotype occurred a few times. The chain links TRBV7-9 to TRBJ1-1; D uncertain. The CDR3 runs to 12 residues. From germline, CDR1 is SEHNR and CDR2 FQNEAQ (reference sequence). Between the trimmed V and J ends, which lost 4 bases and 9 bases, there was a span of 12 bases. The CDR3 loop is CASSSDDQKAFF. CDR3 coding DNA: TGTGCCAGCAGCTCAGATGACCAAAAAGCTTTCTTT.

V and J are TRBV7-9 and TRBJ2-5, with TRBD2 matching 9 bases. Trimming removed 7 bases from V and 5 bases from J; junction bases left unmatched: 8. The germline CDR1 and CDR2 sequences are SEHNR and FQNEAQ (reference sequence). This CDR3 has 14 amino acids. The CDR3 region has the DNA TGTGCCAGCACCGTTAGCGGGAGAAGGGAGACCCAGTACTTC. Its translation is CASTVSGRRETQYF.

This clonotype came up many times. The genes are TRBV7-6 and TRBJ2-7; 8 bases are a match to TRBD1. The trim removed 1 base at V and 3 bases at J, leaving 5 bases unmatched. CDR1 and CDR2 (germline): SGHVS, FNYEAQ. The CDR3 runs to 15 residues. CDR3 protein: CASSLVGTGSYEQYF. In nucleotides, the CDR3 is TGTGCCAGCAGCTTAGTTGGGACAGGAAGCTACGAGCAGTACTTC.

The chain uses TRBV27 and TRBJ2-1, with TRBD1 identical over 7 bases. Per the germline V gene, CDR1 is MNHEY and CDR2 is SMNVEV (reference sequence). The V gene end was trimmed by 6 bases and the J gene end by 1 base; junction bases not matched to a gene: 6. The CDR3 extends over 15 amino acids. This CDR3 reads CASRPTGASYNEQFF. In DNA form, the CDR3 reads TGTGCCAGCAGGCCTACAGGGGCGTCCTACAATGAGCAGTTCTTC.

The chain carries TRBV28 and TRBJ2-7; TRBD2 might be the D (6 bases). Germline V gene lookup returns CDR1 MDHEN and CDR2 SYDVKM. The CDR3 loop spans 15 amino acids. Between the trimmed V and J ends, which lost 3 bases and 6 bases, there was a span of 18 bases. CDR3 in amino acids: CASSFLGLRGGEQYF. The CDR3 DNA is TGTGCCAGCAGTTTTTTGGGCCTGCGGGGTGGCGAGCAGTACTTC.

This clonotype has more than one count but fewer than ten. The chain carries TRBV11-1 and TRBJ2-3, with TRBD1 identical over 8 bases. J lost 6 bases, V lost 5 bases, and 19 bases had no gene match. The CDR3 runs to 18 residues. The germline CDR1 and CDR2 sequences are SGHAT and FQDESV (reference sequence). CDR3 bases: TGTGCCAGCAGCGAACGACAGGGGACGACTAGGTTTAGCGATACGCAGTATTTT. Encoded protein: CASSERQGTTRFSDTQYF.

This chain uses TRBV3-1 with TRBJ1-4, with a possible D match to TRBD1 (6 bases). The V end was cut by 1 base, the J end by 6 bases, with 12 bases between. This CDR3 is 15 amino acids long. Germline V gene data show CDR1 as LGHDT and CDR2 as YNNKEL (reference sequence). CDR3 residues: CASSQVQGEDEKLFF. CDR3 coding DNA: TGTGCCAGCAGCCAAGTACAGGGCGAGGATGAAAAACTGTTTTTT.

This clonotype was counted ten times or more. The CDR3 loop reads CASSLALGPDTQYF. The DNA for the CDR3 is TGTGCCAGCAGCTTAGCTCTCGGTCCAGATACGCAGTATTTT. The chain has TRBV7-2 and TRBJ2-3; no reliable D call. CDR3 length: 14 residues. CDR1 is SGHTA, CDR2 FQGNSA, per germline. The V gene lost 0 bases and the J gene lost 4 bases, with 8 bases spanning the gap.

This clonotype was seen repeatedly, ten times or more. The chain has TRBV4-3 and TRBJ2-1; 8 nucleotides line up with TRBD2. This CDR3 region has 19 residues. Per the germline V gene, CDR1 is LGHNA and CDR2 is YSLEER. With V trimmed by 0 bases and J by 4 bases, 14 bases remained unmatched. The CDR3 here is CASSQDPARAGDFYNEQFF. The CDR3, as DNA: TGCGCCAGCAGCCAAGATCCCGCCCGAGCGGGAGATTTTTACAATGAGCAGTTCTTC.

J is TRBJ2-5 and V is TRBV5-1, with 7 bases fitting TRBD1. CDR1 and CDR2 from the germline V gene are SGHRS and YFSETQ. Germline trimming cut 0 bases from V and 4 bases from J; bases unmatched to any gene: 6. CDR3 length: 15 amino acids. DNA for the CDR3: TGCGCCAGCAGCTTGGGACAGGGAATGTTAGAGACCCAGTACTTC. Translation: CASSLGQGMLETQYF.

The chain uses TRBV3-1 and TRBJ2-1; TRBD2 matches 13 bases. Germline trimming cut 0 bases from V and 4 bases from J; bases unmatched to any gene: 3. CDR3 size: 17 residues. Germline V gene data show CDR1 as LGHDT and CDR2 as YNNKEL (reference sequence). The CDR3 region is CASSQDPTSGGYNEQFF. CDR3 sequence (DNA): TGTGCCAGCAGCCAAGATCCGACTAGCGGGGGGTACAATGAGCAGTTCTTC.

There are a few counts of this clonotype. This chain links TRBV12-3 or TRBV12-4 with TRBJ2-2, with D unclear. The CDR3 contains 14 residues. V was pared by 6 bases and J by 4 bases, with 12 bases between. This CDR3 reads CASRAERITGELFF. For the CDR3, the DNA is TGTGCCAGCAGGGCGGAACGCATCACCGGGGAGCTGTTTTTT.

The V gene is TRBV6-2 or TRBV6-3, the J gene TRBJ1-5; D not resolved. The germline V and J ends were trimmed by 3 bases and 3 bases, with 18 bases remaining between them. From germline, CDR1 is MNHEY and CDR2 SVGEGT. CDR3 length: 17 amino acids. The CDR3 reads CASSYPPRAVNNQPQHF. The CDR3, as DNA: TGTGCCAGCAGTTATCCGCCTCGGGCGGTCAACAATCAGCCCCAGCATTTT.

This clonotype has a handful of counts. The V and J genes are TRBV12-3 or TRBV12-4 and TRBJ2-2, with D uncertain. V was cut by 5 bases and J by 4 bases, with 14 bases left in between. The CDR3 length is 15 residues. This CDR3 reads CASSPEGVATGELFF. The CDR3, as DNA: TGTGCCAGCAGTCCCGAAGGTGTAGCCACCGGGGAGCTGTTTTTT.

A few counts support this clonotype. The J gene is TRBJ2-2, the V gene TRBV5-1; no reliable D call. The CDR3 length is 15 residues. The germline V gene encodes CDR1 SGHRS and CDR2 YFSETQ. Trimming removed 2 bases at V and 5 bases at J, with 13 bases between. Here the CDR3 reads CASSFIWSETGELFF. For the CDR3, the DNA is TGCGCCAGCAGCTTTATCTGGAGTGAGACCGGGGAGCTGTTTTTT.

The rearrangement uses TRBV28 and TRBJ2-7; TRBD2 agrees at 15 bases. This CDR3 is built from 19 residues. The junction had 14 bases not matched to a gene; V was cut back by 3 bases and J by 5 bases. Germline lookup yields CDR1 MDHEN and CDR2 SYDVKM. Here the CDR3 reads CASSLVGGGLAGGTNEQYF. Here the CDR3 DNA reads TGTGCCAGCAGTTTGGTCGGGGGGGGACTAGCGGGAGGAACAAACGAGCAGTACTTC.

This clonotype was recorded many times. The CDR3: CASSLNGPYEQYF. The CDR3 nucleotides are TGCGCCAGCAGCTTGAATGGGCCCTACGAGCAGTACTTC. The genes are TRBV5-1 and TRBJ2-7; D ambiguous. CDR1 is SGHRS, CDR2 YFSETQ, per germline. The ends were cut back, 1 base at V and 2 bases at J, with 7 bases in the middle. There are 13 residues in the CDR3.

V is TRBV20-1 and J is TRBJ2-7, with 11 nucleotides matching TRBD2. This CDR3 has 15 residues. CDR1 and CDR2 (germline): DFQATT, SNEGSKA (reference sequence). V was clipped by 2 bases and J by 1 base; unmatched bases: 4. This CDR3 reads CSARPLAGESYEQYF. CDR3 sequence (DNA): TGCAGTGCTAGACCACTAGCGGGAGAGTCCTACGAGCAGTACTTC.

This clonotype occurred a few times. The CDR3 reads CASRAGSYNEQFF. The CDR3, as DNA: TGTGCCAGCAGAGCGGGATCTTACAATGAGCAGTTCTTC. V usage is TRBV11-2 and J usage is TRBJ2-1; 7 bases map to TRBD2. V shed 6 bases and J 4 bases; nucleotides not matched to a gene: 3. Germline V gene sequence: CDR1 SGHAT, CDR2 FQNNGV. The CDR3 extends over 13 amino acids. Using reference TRBV11-2 and TRBJ2-1 for the parts outside the CDR3, the full variable domain is EAGVAQSPRYKIIEKRQSVAFWCNPISGHATLYWYQQILGQGPKLLIQFQNNGVVDDSQLPKDRFSAERLKGVDSTLKIQPAKLEDSAVYLCASRAGSYNEQFFGPGTRLTVL.

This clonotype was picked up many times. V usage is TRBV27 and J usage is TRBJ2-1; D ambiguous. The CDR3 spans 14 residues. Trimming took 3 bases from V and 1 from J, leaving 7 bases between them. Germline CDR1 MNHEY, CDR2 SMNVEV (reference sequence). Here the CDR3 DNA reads TGTGCCAGCAGTTTTGTAGATTCCTACAATGAGCAGTTCTTC. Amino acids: CASSFVDSYNEQFF.

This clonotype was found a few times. CDR3 sequence reads: CSVGGLAKNIQYF. CDR3 in DNA: TGCAGCGTTGGAGGACTAGCCAAAAACATTCAGTACTTC. The chain joins TRBV29-1 to TRBJ2-4; tentative D call: TRBD2 (5 bases). CDR3 length: 13 residues. Trimming pared 4 bases from V and 0 bases from J, leaving 7 bases between. Germline CDR1 reads SQVTM; CDR2 reads ANQGSEA.

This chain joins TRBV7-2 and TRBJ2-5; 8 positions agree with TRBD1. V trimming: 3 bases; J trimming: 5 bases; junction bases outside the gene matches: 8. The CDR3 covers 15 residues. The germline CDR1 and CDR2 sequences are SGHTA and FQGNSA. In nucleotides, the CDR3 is TGTGCCAGCAGCTTCCAGGGGGCGCTGGGGGAGACCCAGTACTTC. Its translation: CASSFQGALGETQYF.

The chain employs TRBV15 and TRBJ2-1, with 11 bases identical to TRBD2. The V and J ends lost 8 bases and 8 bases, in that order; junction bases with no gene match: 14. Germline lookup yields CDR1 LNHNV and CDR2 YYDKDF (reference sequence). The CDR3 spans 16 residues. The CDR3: CATATTTSGSFYEQFF. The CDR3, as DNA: TGTGCCACCGCCACTACTACTAGCGGGAGTTTCTATGAGCAGTTCTTC.

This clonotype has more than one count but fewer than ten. DNA for the CDR3: TGTGCCAGCAGTTACGACCAGCGGGAGGGCCTACACTCCTACAATGAGCAGTTCTTC. Encoded protein: CASSYDQREGLHSYNEQFF. The chain combines TRBV6-2 or TRBV6-3 with TRBJ2-1; 10 bases agree with TRBD2. V shed 2 bases and J 0 bases; nucleotides not matched to a gene: 10. The germline V gene encodes CDR1 MNHEY and CDR2 SVGEGT. This CDR3 is built from 19 residues.

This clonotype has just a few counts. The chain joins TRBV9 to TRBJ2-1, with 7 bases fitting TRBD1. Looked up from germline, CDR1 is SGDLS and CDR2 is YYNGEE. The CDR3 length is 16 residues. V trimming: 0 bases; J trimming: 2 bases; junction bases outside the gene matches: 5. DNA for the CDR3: TGTGCCAGCAGCGTAGAGGGACAGAGGGCCTACAATGAGCAGTTCTTC. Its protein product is CASSVEGQRAYNEQFF.